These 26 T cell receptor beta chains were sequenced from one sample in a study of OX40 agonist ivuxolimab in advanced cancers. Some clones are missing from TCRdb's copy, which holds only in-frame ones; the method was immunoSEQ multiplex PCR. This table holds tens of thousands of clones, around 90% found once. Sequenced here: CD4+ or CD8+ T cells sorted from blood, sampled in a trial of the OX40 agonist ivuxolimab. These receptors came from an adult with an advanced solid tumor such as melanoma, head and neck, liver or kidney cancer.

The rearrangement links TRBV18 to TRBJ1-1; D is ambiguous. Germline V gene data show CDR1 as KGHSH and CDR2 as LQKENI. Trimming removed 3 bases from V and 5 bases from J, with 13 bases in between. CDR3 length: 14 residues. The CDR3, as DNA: TGTGCCAGCTCACCCATAAGGGATACAACTGAAGCTTTCTTT. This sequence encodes CASSPIRDTTEAFF. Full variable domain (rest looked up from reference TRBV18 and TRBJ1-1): NAGVMQNPRHLVRRRGQEARLRCSPMKGHSHVYWYRQLPEEGLKFMVYLQKENIIDESGMPKERFSAEFPKEGPSILRIQQVVRGDSAAYFCASSPIRDTTEAFFGQGTRLTVV.

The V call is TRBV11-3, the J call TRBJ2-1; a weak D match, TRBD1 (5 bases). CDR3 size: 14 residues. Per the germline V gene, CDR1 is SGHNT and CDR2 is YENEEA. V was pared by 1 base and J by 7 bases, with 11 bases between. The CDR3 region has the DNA TGTGCCAGCAGCTTAGGTCTCCAGGGTAATGAGCAGTTCTTC. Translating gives CASSLGLQGNEQFF.

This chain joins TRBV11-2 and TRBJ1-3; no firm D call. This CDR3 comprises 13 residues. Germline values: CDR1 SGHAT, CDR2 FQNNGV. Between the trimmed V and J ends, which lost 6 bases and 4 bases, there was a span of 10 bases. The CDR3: CASSVTEGNTIYF. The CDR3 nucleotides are TGTGCCAGCAGTGTGACGGAAGGAAACACCATATATTTT.

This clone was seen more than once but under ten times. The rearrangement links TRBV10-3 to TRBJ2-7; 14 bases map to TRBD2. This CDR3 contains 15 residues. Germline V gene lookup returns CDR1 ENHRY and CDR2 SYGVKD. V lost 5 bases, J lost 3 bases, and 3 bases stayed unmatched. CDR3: CAISSGTSGGYEQYF. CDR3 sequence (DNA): TGTGCCATCAGTTCCGGGACTAGCGGGGGCTACGAGCAGTACTTC.

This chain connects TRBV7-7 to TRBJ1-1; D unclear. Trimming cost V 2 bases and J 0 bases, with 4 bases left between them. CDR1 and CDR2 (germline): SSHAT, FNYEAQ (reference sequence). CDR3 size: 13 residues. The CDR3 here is CASSLTMNTEAFF. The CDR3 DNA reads TGTGCCAGCAGCTTAACAATGAACACTGAAGCTTTCTTT.

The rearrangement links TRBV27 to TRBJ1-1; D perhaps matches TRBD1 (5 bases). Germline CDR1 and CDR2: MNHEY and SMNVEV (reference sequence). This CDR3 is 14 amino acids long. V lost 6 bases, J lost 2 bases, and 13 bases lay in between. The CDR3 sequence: CASSPGYSNTEAFF. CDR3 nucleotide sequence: TGTGCCAGCAGCCCAGGGTACAGTAACACTGAAGCTTTCTTT.

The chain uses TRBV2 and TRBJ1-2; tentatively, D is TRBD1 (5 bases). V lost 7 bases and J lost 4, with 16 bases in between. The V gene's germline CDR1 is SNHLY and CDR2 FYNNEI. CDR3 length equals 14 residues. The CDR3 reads CASTPETGAYGYTF. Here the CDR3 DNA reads TGTGCCAGCACCCCCGAAACAGGAGCCTATGGCTACACCTTC. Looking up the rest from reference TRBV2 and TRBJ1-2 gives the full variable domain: EPEVTQTPSHQVTQMGQEVILRCVPISNHLYFYWYRQILGQKVEFLVSFYNNEISEKSEIFDDQFSVERPDGSNFTLKIRSTKLEDSAMYFCASTPETGAYGYTFGSGTRLTVV.

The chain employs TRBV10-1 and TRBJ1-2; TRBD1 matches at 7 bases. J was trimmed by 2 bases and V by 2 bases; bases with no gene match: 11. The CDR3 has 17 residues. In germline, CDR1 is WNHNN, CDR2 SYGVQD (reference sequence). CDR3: CASSEGTGAGTNYGYTF. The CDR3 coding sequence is TGCGCCAGCAGTGAGGGAACAGGGGCCGGAACAAACTATGGCTACACCTTC.

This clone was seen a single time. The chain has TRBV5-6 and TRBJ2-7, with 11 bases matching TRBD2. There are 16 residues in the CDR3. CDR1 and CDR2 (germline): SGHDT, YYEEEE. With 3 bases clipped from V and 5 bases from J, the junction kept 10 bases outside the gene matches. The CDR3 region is CASSYSGRAGRHEQYF. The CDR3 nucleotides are TGTGCCAGCAGCTATAGCGGGAGGGCCGGGCGACACGAGCAGTACTTC.

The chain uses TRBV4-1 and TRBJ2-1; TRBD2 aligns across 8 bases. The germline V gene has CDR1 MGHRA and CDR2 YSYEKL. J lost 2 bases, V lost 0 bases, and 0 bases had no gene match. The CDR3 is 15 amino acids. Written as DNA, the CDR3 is TGCGCCAGCAGCCAAGAACTAGCGGCCTACAATGAGCAGTTCTTC. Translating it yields CASSQELAAYNEQFF.

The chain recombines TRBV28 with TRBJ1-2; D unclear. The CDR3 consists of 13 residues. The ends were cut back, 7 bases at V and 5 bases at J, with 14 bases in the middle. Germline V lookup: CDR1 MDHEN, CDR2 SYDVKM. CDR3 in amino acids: CASTDSSGYGYTF. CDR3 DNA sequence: TGTGCCAGCACTGACTCAAGTGGATATGGCTACACCTTC.

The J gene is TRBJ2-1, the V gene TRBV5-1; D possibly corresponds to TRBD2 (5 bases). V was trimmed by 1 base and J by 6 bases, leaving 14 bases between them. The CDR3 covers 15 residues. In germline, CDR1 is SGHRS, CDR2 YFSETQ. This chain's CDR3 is CASSLLDWASNEQFF. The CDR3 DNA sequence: TGCGCCAGCAGCTTGCTGGACTGGGCCTCCAATGAGCAGTTCTTC.

The CDR3 region is CSVEGQGAGTQYF. CDR3 DNA sequence: TGCAGCGTTGAAGGTCAGGGGGCTGGGACCCAGTACTTC. V and J are TRBV29-1 and TRBJ2-5; 8 nucleotides align to TRBD1. Germline lookup yields CDR1 SQVTM and CDR2 ANQGSEA. The CDR3 consists of 13 residues. V was pared by 1 base and J by 7 bases, with 5 bases of the junction left unmatched.

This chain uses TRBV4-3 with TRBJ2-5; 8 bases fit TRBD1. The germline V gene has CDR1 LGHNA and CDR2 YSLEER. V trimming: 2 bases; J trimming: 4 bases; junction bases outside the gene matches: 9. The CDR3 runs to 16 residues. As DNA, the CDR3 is TGCGCCAGCAGCCAAAATATAGGACAGGGTGTAGAGACCCAGTACTTC. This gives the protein CASSQNIGQGVETQYF.

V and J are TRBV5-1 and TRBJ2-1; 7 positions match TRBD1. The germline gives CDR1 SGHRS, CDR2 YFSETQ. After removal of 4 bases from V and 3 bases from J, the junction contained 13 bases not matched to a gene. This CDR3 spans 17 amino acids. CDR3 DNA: TGCGCCAGCAGCCAGATGGCCGGGACAGCGAACTACAATGAGCAGTTCTTC. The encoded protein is CASSQMAGTANYNEQFF.

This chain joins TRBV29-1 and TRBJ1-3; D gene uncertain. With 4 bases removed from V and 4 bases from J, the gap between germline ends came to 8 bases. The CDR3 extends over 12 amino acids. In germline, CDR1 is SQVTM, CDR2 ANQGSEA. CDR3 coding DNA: TGCAGCGTTGGCTCAGAAGGAAACACCATATATTTT. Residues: CSVGSEGNTIYF. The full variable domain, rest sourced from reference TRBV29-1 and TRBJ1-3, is SAVISQKPSRDICQRGTSLTIQCQVDSQVTMMFWYRQQPGQSLTLIATANQGSEATYESGFVIDKFPISRPNLTFSTLTVSNMSPEDSSIYLCSVGSEGNTIYFGEGSWLTVV.

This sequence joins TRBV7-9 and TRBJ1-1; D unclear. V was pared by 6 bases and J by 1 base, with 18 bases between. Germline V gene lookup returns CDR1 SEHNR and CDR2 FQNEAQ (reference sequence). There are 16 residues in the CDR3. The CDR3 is CASRALGGSQNTEAFF. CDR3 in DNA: TGTGCCAGCAGGGCCCTAGGTGGCTCCCAGAACACTGAAGCTTTCTTT.

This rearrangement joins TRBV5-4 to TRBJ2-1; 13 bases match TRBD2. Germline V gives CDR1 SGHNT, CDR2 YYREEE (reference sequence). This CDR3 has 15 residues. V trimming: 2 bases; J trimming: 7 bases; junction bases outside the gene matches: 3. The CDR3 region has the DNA TGTGCCAGCAGCTTTGGACTAGCGGGGGAAAATGAGCAGTTCTTC. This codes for CASSFGLAGENEQFF.

The DNA for the CDR3 is TGTGCCAGCAGTTTAGCGCAACCGGGGACTGAAGCTTTCTTT. Amino acids: CASSLAQPGTEAFF. This sequence joins TRBV28 and TRBJ1-1, with no clear D. Germline CDR1 reads MDHEN; CDR2 reads SYDVKM. The CDR3 spans 14 residues. Deletions cut 2 bases from V and 5 bases from J, with 12 bases between.

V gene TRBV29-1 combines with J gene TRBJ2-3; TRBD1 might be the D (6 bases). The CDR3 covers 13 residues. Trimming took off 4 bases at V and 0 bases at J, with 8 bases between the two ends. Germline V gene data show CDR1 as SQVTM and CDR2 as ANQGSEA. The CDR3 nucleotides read TGCAGCGTTGGGACAGCCAGCACAGATACGCAGTATTTT. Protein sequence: CSVGTASTDTQYF.

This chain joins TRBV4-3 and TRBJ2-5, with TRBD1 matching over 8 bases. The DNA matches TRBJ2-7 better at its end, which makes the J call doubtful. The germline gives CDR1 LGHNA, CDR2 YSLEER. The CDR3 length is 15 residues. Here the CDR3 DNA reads TGCGCCAGCAGCCAAGATGGATGGACAGGGAGCGAGCAGTACTTC. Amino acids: CASSQDGWTGSEQYF.

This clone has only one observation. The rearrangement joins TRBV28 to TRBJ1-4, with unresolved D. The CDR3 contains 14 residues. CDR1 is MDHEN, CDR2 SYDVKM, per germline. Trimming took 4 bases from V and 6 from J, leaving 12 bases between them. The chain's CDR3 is CASSSGALDEKLFF. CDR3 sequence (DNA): TGTGCCAGCAGTTCCGGAGCATTGGATGAAAAACTGTTTTTT.

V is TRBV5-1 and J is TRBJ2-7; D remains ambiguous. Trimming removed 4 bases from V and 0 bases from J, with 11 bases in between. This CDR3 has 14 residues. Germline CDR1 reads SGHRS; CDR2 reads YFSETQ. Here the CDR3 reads CASSRTLSSYEQYF. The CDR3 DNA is TGCGCCAGCAGCCGAACGCTTAGCTCCTACGAGCAGTACTTC.

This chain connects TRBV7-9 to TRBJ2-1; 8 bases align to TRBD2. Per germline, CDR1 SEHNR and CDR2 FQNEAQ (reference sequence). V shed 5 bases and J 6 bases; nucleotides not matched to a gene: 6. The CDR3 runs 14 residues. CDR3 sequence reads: CASSLGLAGNEQFF. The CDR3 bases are TGTGCCAGCAGCCTTGGACTAGCAGGCAATGAGCAGTTCTTC.

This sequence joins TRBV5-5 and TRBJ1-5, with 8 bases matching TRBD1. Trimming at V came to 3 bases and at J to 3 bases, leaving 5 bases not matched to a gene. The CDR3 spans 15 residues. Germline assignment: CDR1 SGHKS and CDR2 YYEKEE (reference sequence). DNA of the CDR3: TGTGCCAGCAGCTCCGGGACAGGCTTCAATCAGCCCCAGCATTTT. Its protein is CASSSGTGFNQPQHF.

The CDR3, as DNA: TGTGCCAGCAGGGCAGGACAGGGGGGTAACACTGAAGCTTTCTTT. Its protein product is CASRAGQGGNTEAFF. The chain has TRBV6-1 and TRBJ1-1; 10 bases align to TRBD1. Germline V CDR1 and CDR2: MNHNS, SASEGT. Trimming cost V 6 bases and J 2 bases; bases outside gene matches: 6. The CDR3 runs 15 residues.